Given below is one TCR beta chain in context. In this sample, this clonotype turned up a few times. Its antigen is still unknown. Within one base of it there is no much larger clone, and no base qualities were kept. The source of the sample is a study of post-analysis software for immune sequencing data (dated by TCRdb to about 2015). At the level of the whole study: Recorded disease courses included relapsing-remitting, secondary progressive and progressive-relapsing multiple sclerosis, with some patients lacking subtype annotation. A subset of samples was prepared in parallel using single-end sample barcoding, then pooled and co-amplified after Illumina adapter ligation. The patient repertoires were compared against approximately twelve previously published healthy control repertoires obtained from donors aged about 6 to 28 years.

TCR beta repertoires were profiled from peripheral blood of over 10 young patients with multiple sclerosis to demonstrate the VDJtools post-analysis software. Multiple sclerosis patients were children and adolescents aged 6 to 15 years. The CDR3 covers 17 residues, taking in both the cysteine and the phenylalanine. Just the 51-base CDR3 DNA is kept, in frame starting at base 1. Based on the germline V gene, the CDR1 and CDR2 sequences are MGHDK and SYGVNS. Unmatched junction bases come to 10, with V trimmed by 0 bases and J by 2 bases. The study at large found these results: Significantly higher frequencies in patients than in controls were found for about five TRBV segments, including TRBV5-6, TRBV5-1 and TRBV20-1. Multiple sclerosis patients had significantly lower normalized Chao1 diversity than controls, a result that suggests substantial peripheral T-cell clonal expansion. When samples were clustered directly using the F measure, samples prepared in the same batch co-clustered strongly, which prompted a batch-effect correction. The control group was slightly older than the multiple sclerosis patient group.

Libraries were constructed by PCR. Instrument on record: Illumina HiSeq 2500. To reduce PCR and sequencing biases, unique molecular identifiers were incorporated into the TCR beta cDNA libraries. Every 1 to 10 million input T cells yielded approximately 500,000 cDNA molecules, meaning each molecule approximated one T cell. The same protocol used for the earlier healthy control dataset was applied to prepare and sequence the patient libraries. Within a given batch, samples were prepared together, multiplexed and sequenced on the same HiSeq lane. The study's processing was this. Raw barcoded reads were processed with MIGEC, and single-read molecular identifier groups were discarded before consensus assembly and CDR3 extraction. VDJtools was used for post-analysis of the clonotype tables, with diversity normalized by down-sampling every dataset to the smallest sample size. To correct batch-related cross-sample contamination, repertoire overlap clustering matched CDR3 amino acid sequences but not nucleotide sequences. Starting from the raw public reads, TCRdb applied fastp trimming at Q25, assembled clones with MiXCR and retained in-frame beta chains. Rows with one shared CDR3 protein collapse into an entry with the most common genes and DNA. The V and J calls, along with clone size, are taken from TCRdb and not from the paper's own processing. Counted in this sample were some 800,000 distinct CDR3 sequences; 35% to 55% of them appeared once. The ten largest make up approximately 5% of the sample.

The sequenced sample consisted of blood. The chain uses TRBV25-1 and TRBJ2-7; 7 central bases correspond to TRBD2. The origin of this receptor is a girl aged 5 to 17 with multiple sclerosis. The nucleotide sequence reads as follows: TGTGCCAGCAGTGAATACTGGGCGGGCGGGAGCACCTACGAGCAGTACTTC. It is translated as CASSEYWAGGSTYEQYF.